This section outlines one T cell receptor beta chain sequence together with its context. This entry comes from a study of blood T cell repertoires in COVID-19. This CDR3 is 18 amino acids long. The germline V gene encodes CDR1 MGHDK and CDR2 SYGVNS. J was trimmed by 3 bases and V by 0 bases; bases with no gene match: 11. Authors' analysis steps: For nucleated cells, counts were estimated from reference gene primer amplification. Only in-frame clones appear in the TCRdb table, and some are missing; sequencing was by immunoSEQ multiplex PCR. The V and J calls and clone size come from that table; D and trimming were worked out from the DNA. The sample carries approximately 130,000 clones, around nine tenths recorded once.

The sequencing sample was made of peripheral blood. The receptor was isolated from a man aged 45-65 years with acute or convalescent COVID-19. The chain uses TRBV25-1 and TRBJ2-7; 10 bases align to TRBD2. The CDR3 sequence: CASSEYYVASGSVYEQYF. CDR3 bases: TGTGCCAGCAGTGAATATTACGTAGCTAGCGGGAGTGTCTACGAGCAGTACTTC.